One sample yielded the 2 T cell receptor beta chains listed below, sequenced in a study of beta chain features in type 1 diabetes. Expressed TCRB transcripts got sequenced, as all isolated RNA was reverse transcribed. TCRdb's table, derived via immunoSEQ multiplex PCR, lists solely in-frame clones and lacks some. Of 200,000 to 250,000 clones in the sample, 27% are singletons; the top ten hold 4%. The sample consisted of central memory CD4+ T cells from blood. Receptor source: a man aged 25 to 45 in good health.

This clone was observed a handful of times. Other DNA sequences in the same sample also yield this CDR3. CDR3 sequence reads: CASSLRDRGTDTQYF. CDR3 coding DNA: TGCGCCAGCAGCTTGAGGGACAGGGGCACAGATACGCAGTATTTT. The chain links TRBV5-1 to TRBJ2-3, with TRBD1 matching 9 bases. Per the germline V gene, CDR1 is SGHRS and CDR2 is YFSETQ. This CDR3 contains 15 residues. The V and J ends lost 1 base and 1 base, in that order; junction bases with no gene match: 1.

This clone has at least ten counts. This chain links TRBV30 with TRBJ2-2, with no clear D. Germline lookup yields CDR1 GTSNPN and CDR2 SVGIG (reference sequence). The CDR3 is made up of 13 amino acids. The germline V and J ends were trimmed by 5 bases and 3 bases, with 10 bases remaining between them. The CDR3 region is CAWDAGYTGELFF. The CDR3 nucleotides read TGTGCCTGGGACGCCGGGTACACCGGGGAGCTGTTTTTT.